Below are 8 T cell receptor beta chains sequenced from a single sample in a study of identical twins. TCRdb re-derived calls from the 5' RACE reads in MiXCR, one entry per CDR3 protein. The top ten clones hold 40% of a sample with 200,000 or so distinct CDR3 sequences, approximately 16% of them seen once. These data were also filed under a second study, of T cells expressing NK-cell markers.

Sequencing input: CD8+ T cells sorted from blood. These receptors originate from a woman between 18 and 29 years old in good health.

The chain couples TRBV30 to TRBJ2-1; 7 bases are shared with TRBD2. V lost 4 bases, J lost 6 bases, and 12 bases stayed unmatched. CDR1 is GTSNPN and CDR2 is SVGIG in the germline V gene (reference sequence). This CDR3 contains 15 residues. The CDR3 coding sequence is TGTGCCTGGATTTCGAGGGAGGGCCCCGGCAATGAGCAGTTCTTC. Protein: CAWISREGPGNEQFF.

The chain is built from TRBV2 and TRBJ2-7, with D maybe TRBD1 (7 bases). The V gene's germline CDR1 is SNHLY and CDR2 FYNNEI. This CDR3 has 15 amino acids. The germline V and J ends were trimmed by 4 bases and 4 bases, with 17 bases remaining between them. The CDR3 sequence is CASSGGTVPTYEQYF. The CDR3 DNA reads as TGTGCCAGCAGTGGCGGGACAGTTCCTACTTACGAGCAGTACTTC.

CDR3 in DNA: TGTGCCAGCAGTACGGAGCGGGAGTACACCCATTCCGATGAGCAGTTCTTC. Encoded protein: CASSTEREYTHSDEQFF. V and J are TRBV11-2 and TRBJ2-1, with 8 bases that match TRBD2. CDR3 length: 17 residues. Looked up from germline, CDR1 is SGHAT and CDR2 is FQNNGV. V lost 6 bases and J lost 8; bases outside the gene matches: 18.

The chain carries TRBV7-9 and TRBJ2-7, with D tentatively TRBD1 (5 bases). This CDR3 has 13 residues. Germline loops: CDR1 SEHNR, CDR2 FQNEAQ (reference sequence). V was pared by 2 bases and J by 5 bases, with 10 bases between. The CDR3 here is CASSLPGAHEQYF. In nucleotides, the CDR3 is TGTGCCAGCAGCTTACCTGGGGCCCACGAGCAGTACTTC.

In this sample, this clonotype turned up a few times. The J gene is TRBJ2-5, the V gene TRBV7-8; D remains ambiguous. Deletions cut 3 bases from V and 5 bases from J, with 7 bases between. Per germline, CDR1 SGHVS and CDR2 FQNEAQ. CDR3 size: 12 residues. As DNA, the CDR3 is TGTGCCAGCAGCTTGGGTTTTGAGACCCAGTACTTC. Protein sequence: CASSLGFETQYF. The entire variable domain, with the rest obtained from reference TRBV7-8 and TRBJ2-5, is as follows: GAGVSQSPRYKVAKRGQDVALRCDPISGHVSLFWYQQALGQGPEFLTYFQNEAQLDKSGLPSDRFFAERPEGSVSTLKIQRTQQEDSAVYLCASSLGFETQYFGPGTRLLVL.

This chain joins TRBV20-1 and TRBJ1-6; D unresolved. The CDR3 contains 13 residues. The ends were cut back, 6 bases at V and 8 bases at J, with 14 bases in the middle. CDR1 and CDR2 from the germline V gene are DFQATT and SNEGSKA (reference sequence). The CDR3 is CSARSVVDSPLHF. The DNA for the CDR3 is TGCAGTGCCAGAAGTGTTGTCGATTCACCCCTCCACTTT.

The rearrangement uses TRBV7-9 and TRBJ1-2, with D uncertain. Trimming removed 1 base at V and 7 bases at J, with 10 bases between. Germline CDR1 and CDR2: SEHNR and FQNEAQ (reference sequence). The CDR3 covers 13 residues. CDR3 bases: TGTGCCAGCAGCTTAGGCGGCAGACCTGGCTACACCTTC. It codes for CASSLGGRPGYTF.

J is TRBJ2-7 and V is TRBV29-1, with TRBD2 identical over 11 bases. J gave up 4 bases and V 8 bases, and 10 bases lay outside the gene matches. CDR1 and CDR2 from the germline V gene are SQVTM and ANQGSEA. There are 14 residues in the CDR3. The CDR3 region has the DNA TGCAGCATAACATGGGCTAGCGGGAGGTACGAGCAGTACTTC. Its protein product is CSITWASGRYEQYF.